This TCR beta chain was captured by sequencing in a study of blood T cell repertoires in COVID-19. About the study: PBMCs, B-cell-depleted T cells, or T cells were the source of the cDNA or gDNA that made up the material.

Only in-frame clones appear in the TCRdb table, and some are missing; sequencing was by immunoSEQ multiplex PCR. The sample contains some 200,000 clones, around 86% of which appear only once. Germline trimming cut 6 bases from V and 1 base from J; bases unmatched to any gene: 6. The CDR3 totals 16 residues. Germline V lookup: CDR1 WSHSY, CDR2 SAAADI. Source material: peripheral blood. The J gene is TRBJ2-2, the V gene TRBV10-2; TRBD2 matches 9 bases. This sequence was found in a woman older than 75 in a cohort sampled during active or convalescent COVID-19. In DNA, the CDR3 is TGCGCCAGCAGGGGGGCTAGCGGGGTGAACACCGGGGAGCTGTTTTTT. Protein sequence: CASRGASGVNTGELFF.